The TCR beta chain described here comes from a study of T cell repertoires in cytomegalovirus infection. Whole-study context: The authors relied on CMV epitopes, both recently identified HLA-C-restricted and well-studied HLA-B-restricted. Matching HLA type, along with CMV infection, was indicated by public TCR beta signatures. Study conclusions and caveats: There were HLA-C-restricted CMV-specific TCR beta clonotypes dominating the ex vivo response.

One entry per CDR3 protein results from TCRdb running MiXCR on the reads. The sample has hundreds of thousands of distinct CDR3 sequences; about 33% are singletons. CDR3 length: 14 amino acids. Trimming took 5 bases from V and 7 from J, leaving 18 bases between them. Germline values: CDR1 MNHEY, CDR2 SMNVEV (reference sequence). Concerning this clonotype: What it binds is unknown.

Sequencing was performed on cultured PBMCs, taken from culture after CMV antigen stimulation. The rearrangement uses TRBV27 and TRBJ2-7; D may match TRBD1 or TRBD2 (5 bases each). This TCR came from a human donor in good health (CMV status not recorded). Some clones in this sample may be carry-over from other donors' samples. As DNA, the CDR3 is TGTGCCAGCAGTCTCGACAGAGGGGCAGGAGAGCAGTACTTC. Translating it yields CASSLDRGAGEQYF.